The T cell receptor beta chain under discussion was sequenced for a study of T cell repertoires in cytomegalovirus infection. Via MiXCR, TCRdb re-called the reads, giving one row per CDR3 protein. The data show approximately 1,000,000 distinct CDR3 sequences, under 40% seen once. This clonotype turned up a few times. The antigen is unknown. Germline V lookup: CDR1 SGHDN, CDR2 FVKESK. The CDR3 loop spans 13 amino acids. The V and J ends lost 3 bases and 0 bases respectively, with 3 bases between them. V and J are TRBV14 and TRBJ1-3, with D uncertain. The specimen was cultured CD8+ T cells from PBMCs, collected from culture after CMV antigen stimulation. This sequence was found in a human donor in good health (CMV status not recorded). Some clones in this sample may be carry-over from other donors' samples. CDR3 in DNA: TGTGCCAGCAGCCACTACTCTGGAAACACCATATATTTT. Protein: CASSHYSGNTIYF. Supplemented by reference TRBV14 and TRBJ1-3, the full variable domain reads EAGVTQFPSHSVIEKGQTVTLRCDPISGHDNLYWYRRVMGKEIKFLLHFVKESKQDESGMPNNRFLAERTGGTYSTLKVQPAELEDSGVYFCASSHYSGNTIYFGEGSWLTVV.